This T cell receptor beta chain originates from a study of cytomegalovirus exposure and HLA in healthy donors. Whole-study findings and limits: The later analysis indicated that the majority of CMV-associated TCR beta chains appeared HLA-restricted. Several of the most significant clusters were apparently associated with common viral pathogens in a later analysis. Analyses of presence/absence relied on an assumption of roughly uniform sequencing depth across donors.

Concerning this clone itself: As yet, its antigen is unknown.

Amplification used 60 Vbeta primers and 13 Jbeta primers. TCRdb keeps only in-frame clones here, not all; method: immunoSEQ multiplex PCR. The sample shows some 80,000 clones, under 80% of them seen only once. This CDR3 comprises 12 residues. The ends were cut back, 2 bases at V and 4 bases at J, with 6 bases in the middle. Germline V gene lookup returns CDR1 SGHRS and CDR2 YFSETQ. Samples came from healthy bone marrow donors. Sample: PBMCs. This sequence joins TRBV5-1 and TRBJ2-5; D unresolved. This TCR was sampled from a man aged 40-49 years in good health and CMV-seronegative. The CDR3 is CASSFHGETQYF. The CDR3 DNA follows: TGCGCCAGCAGCTTTCACGGAGAGACCCAGTACTTC.